A selection of T cell receptor beta chains follows, all from one sample in a study of vaccination and CD4 T cells after COVID-19. These receptors have no known antigen. From the PCR reads, TCRdb called clonotypes with MiXCR, one entry per CDR3 protein. The repertoire holds about 3,600 distinct CDR3 sequences, with about two fifths as singletons. Sequences were obtained from CD4+ T cells from blood, cultured in vitro. The receptors come from a human donor who had recovered from COVID-19. Each CDR3 is given with its conserved first and last residue. Fields, in order: J gene, D gene, V gene, clone size, CDR3 DNA, CDR3 protein. D genes are given only for firm matches. Clone size is stated in some rows and not others, as once, few, many or a class when expanded.

j_call: TRBJ2-3; d_call: NA; v_call: TRBV19; clone_size: medium-sized; cdr3_nt: TGTGCCAGTAACGCGGGATGGAGCACAGATACGCAGTATTTT; cdr3_aa: CASNAGWSTDTQYF
j_call: TRBJ1-2; d_call: NA; v_call: TRBV5-1; clone_size: NA; cdr3_nt: TGCGCCAGCAGCTTGGGGCAGGGCTCTTTCGGCTACACCTTC; cdr3_aa: CASSLGQGSFGYTF
j_call: TRBJ2-1; d_call: NA; v_call: TRBV7-7; clone_size: large; cdr3_nt: TGTGCTAGCAGCTTAGGTGGGGGTTCGACAGAGCAGTTCTTC; cdr3_aa: CASSLGGGSTEQFF
j_call: TRBJ2-3; d_call: NA; v_call: TRBV20-1; clone_size: few; cdr3_nt: TGCAGTGCTAGAGGGAGGCCGACTAGTGGAGATACGCAGTATTTT; cdr3_aa: CSARGRPTSGDTQYF
j_call: TRBJ1-2; d_call: TRBD1; v_call: TRBV20-1; clone_size: NA; cdr3_nt: TGCAGTGCTAGAGATGCCAGGGGGCCGACTAGTAATGGCTACACCTTC; cdr3_aa: CSARDARGPTSNGYTF
j_call: TRBJ1-1; d_call: TRBD1; v_call: TRBV6-1; clone_size: medium-sized; cdr3_nt: TGTGCCATCAGCGTTGGACAGGGCCAAGCTTTCTTT; cdr3_aa: CAISVGQGQAFF
j_call: TRBJ1-4; d_call: NA; v_call: TRBV20-1; clone_size: NA; cdr3_nt: TGCAGTGCTAGAGATGGGGCAGTACTAAATGAAAAACTGTTTTTT; cdr3_aa: CSARDGAVLNEKLFF
j_call: TRBJ2-7; d_call: TRBD1; v_call: TRBV7-8; clone_size: few; cdr3_nt: TGTGCCAGCAGCAGGGGACAGACCTACGAGCAGTACTTC; cdr3_aa: CASSRGQTYEQYF
j_call: TRBJ1-6; d_call: NA; v_call: TRBV30; clone_size: NA; cdr3_nt: TGTGCCTGGAAGTTGCCAGGGAGCTCCTATAATTCACCCCTCCACTTT; cdr3_aa: CAWKLPGSSYNSPLHF
j_call: TRBJ1-4; d_call: NA; v_call: TRBV24-1; clone_size: NA; cdr3_nt: TGTGCCACCAGTGATACGACCACTCAGGGACAACTGTTTTTT; cdr3_aa: CATSDTTTQGQLFF
j_call: TRBJ1-2; d_call: TRBD1; v_call: TRBV20-1; clone_size: NA; cdr3_nt: TGCAGTGCTTCCATGACAGGGAGTGGCTACACCTTC; cdr3_aa: CSASMTGSGYTF
j_call: TRBJ1-2; d_call: NA; v_call: TRBV20-1; clone_size: NA; cdr3_nt: TGCAGTGCTGAGCGGTCTTCTGGCTACACCTTC; cdr3_aa: CSAERSSGYTF
j_call: TRBJ2-5; d_call: NA; v_call: TRBV21-1; clone_size: NA; cdr3_nt: TGTGCCAGCAGGACGACAGGGGGCCCAGAGACCCAGTACTTC; cdr3_aa: CASRTTGGPETQYF
j_call: TRBJ2-1; d_call: NA; v_call: TRBV7-3; clone_size: few; cdr3_nt: TGTGCCAGCAGTTACGGACGGGGTACTGAGCAGTTCTTC; cdr3_aa: CASSYGRGTEQFF
j_call: TRBJ1-2; d_call: NA; v_call: TRBV9; clone_size: NA; cdr3_nt: TGTGCCAGCAGCGACGGCCAGCCCCATGGCTACACCTTC; cdr3_aa: CASSDGQPHGYTF
j_call: TRBJ1-2; d_call: NA; v_call: TRBV20-1; clone_size: NA; cdr3_nt: TGCAGTGCTAGCGGGGGGGCTTCCTATGGCTACACCTTC; cdr3_aa: CSASGGASYGYTF
j_call: TRBJ2-2; d_call: TRBD2; v_call: TRBV9; clone_size: NA; cdr3_nt: TGTGCCAGCAGCCCTCGACTAGCGGGAGTCACCGGGGAGCTGTTTTTT; cdr3_aa: CASSPRLAGVTGELFF
j_call: TRBJ2-5; d_call: TRBD2; v_call: TRBV4-2; clone_size: NA; cdr3_nt: TGTGCCAGCAGCCACCTACCCCCCAGACTAGCGTACCAAGAGACCCAGTACTTC; cdr3_aa: CASSHLPPRLAYQETQYF
j_call: TRBJ2-3; d_call: NA; v_call: TRBV30; clone_size: NA; cdr3_nt: TGTGCCTGGAACCTCCTAGGCACAGATACGCAGTATTTT; cdr3_aa: CAWNLLGTDTQYF
j_call: TRBJ1-3; d_call: NA; v_call: TRBV21-1; clone_size: NA; cdr3_nt: TGTGCCAGCAGCAAAAGGACCTCTGGAAACACCATATATTTT; cdr3_aa: CASSKRTSGNTIYF
j_call: TRBJ1-2; d_call: NA; v_call: TRBV5-6; clone_size: NA; cdr3_nt: TGTGCCAGCAGCTCCGGATATTACGGCTACACCTTC; cdr3_aa: CASSSGYYGYTF
j_call: TRBJ1-5; d_call: NA; v_call: TRBV6-2/TRBV6-3; clone_size: few; cdr3_nt: TGTGCCAGCAGTATACCCCAGGGTCAGGGGTTCCGGCCCCAGCATTTT; cdr3_aa: CASSIPQGQGFRPQHF
j_call: TRBJ2-3; d_call: NA; v_call: TRBV7-2; clone_size: NA; cdr3_nt: TGTGCCAGCAGCCACCGGGACCGGAGCACAGATACGCAGTATTTT; cdr3_aa: CASSHRDRSTDTQYF
j_call: TRBJ2-1; d_call: TRBD2; v_call: TRBV5-4; clone_size: NA; cdr3_nt: TGTGCCAGCAGCTTACCCCTAGCGGGAGTAAGGAATGAGCAGTTCTTC; cdr3_aa: CASSLPLAGVRNEQFF
j_call: TRBJ1-5; d_call: NA; v_call: TRBV7-6; clone_size: NA; cdr3_nt: TGTGCCAGCAGCTTATTAGGGGATCAGCCCCAGCATTTT; cdr3_aa: CASSLLGDQPQHF
j_call: TRBJ2-5; d_call: NA; v_call: TRBV18; clone_size: NA; cdr3_nt: TGTGCCAGCTCACCTCTGAGAGCTCAAGAGACCCAGTACTTC; cdr3_aa: CASSPLRAQETQYF
j_call: TRBJ1-5; d_call: TRBD1; v_call: TRBV6-1; clone_size: NA; cdr3_nt: TGTGCCACGGGACAGGGGATGGGCAATCAGCCCCAGCATTTT; cdr3_aa: CATGQGMGNQPQHF
j_call: TRBJ1-2; d_call: NA; v_call: TRBV6-5; clone_size: NA; cdr3_nt: TGTGCCAGCAGTTCTAATGGCCCCCTGGGGGAGGCTAACTATGGCTACACCTTC; cdr3_aa: CASSSNGPLGEANYGYTF
j_call: TRBJ1-1; d_call: TRBD1; v_call: TRBV11-2; clone_size: NA; cdr3_nt: TGTGCCAGCAGCCCAATGGGGACAGGGTTCACTGAAGCTTTCTTT; cdr3_aa: CASSPMGTGFTEAFF
j_call: TRBJ1-5; d_call: TRBD1; v_call: TRBV27; clone_size: few; cdr3_nt: TGTGCCAGCAGTAGGGGACAGTTTAGCAATCAGCCCCAGCATTTT; cdr3_aa: CASSRGQFSNQPQHF
j_call: TRBJ1-6; d_call: TRBD1; v_call: TRBV11-2; clone_size: few; cdr3_nt: TGTGCCAGCAGCTCCTCCCGGGACAGGCCTACTTCACCCCTCCACTTT; cdr3_aa: CASSSSRDRPTSPLHF
j_call: TRBJ1-6; d_call: TRBD1; v_call: TRBV6-1; clone_size: NA; cdr3_nt: TGTGCCAGCAGTGAAAACAGGGGGCAATCACCCCTCCACTTT; cdr3_aa: CASSENRGQSPLHF
j_call: TRBJ2-3; d_call: TRBD2; v_call: TRBV20-1; clone_size: NA; cdr3_nt: TGCAGTGCTAGATATCGGACTAGCGGGATTCCATCCGCGGCAGATACGCAGTATTTT; cdr3_aa: CSARYRTSGIPSAADTQYF
j_call: TRBJ1-2; d_call: NA; v_call: TRBV7-2; clone_size: NA; cdr3_nt: TGTGCCAGCAGCTTACGGGAGGCGAGGGGTGGCTACACCTTC; cdr3_aa: CASSLREARGGYTF
j_call: TRBJ2-5; d_call: NA; v_call: TRBV19; clone_size: once; cdr3_nt: TGTGCCACCCGACAGGCGGGGGAGACCCAGTACTTC; cdr3_aa: CATRQAGETQYF
j_call: TRBJ2-2; d_call: TRBD2; v_call: TRBV5-1; clone_size: NA; cdr3_nt: TGCGCCAGCAGCCCTGAGGGTAGCGGGGGCCGAGGCGGGGAGCTGTTTTTT; cdr3_aa: CASSPEGSGGRGGELFF
j_call: TRBJ2-1; d_call: TRBD2; v_call: TRBV24-1; clone_size: few; cdr3_nt: TGTGCCACCAGTGATCCGAGCGGGAGGGCTTCCTACAATGAGCAGTTCTTC; cdr3_aa: CATSDPSGRASYNEQFF
j_call: TRBJ2-4; d_call: NA; v_call: TRBV6-9; clone_size: NA; cdr3_nt: TGTGCCAGCAGTTATCCATACTACACTTTAGACATTCAGTACTTC; cdr3_aa: CASSYPYYTLDIQYF
j_call: TRBJ2-3; d_call: NA; v_call: TRBV25-1; clone_size: NA; cdr3_nt: TGTGCCAGTGTAGGACAGCTGAGCACAGATACGCAGTATTTT; cdr3_aa: CASVGQLSTDTQYF
j_call: TRBJ1-2; d_call: TRBD1; v_call: TRBV30; clone_size: NA; cdr3_nt: TGTGCCTGGACCCGGACAGGCGAGGGGCTGAATGGCTACACCTTC; cdr3_aa: CAWTRTGEGLNGYTF
j_call: TRBJ2-7; d_call: TRBD2; v_call: TRBV7-2; clone_size: NA; cdr3_nt: TGTGCCAGCAGCTTATTCGAGCGGGAGGGGCGAGAGCAGTACTTC; cdr3_aa: CASSLFEREGREQYF
j_call: TRBJ2-1; d_call: NA; v_call: TRBV20-1; clone_size: NA; cdr3_nt: TGCAGTGCTAGAGACCCAGTTGGGAATGAGCAGTTCTTC; cdr3_aa: CSARDPVGNEQFF
j_call: TRBJ1-2; d_call: NA; v_call: TRBV24-1; clone_size: few; cdr3_nt: TGTGCCACCAGTGATACAAATAACTATGGCTACACCTTC; cdr3_aa: CATSDTNNYGYTF
j_call: TRBJ1-6; d_call: TRBD1; v_call: TRBV30; clone_size: few; cdr3_nt: TGTGCCTGGAGTGTACAGGGGGGAGGATCACCCCTCCACTTT; cdr3_aa: CAWSVQGGGSPLHF